One sample yielded the 32 T cell receptor beta chains listed below, sequenced in a study of memory CD4+ T cells and cytomegalovirus serostatus. Single viable CD3+CD4+CD8-CD45RO+ cells were sorted as the memory CD4+ T cells. The method was immunoSEQ multiplex PCR; TCRdb's version includes in-frame clones alone and lacks a portion of them. This sample has approximately 47,000 clones; about three quarters occur once, and the top ten carry 0.75% to 0.9%. The material sequenced was memory CD4+ T cells from blood. These receptors came from an adult in good health and CMV-seronegative.

This sequence joins TRBV19 and TRBJ1-1; 7 positions agree with TRBD1. The CDR3 runs to 14 residues. Germline-derived CDR1 and CDR2 are LNHDA and SQIVND (reference sequence). With V trimmed by 6 bases and J by 5 bases, 9 bases remained unmatched. This CDR3 reads CASSPLQGRTEAFF. Written as DNA, the CDR3 is TGTGCCAGTAGCCCTCTACAGGGGAGGACTGAAGCTTTCTTT. Together with reference TRBV19 and TRBJ1-1, the CDR3 gives the full variable domain: DGGITQSPKYLFRKEGQNVTLSCEQNLNHDAMYWYRQDPGQGLRLIYYSQIVNDFQKGDIAEGYSVSREKKESFPLTVTSAQKNPTAFYLCASSPLQGRTEAFFGQGTRLTVV.

The chain combines TRBV5-1 with TRBJ2-2, with no clear D. Trimming removed 1 base from V and 2 bases from J, with 0 bases in between. Germline CDR1 is SGHRS and CDR2 is YFSETQ. The CDR3 spans 12 residues. CDR3 sequence: CASSLNTGELFF. CDR3 sequence (DNA): TGCGCCAGCAGCTTGAACACCGGGGAGCTGTTTTTT.

The chain employs TRBV25-1 and TRBJ2-5; D is possibly TRBD1 (5 bases). The CDR3 has 15 residues. V lost 0 bases to trimming and J lost 2 bases, with 10 bases between them. Germline assignment: CDR1 MGHDK and CDR2 SYGVNS. The CDR3 region is CASSEYMGQQETQYF. CDR3 coding DNA: TGTGCCAGCAGTGAATATATGGGGCAGCAAGAGACCCAGTACTTC. The whole variable domain, filled in from reference TRBV25-1 and TRBJ2-5, reads EADIYQTPRYLVIGTGKKITLECSQTMGHDKMYWYQQDPGMELHLIHYSYGVNSTEKGDLSSESTVSRIRTEHFPLTLESARPSHTSQYLCASSEYMGQQETQYFGPGTRLLVL.

The chain uses TRBV5-6 and TRBJ2-2; 7 positions agree with TRBD1. There are 16 residues in the CDR3. Looked up from germline, CDR1 is SGHDT and CDR2 is YYEEEE. The V and J ends lost 4 bases and 4 bases, in that order; junction bases with no gene match: 10. CDR3 DNA sequence: TGTGCCAGCAGCCGAGACAGGGTATTCGGCACCGGGGAGCTGTTTTTT. This sequence encodes CASSRDRVFGTGELFF.

This chain uses TRBV5-1 with TRBJ2-3; 7 bases line up with TRBD1. CDR1 is SGHRS, CDR2 YFSETQ, per germline. Germline trimming cut 7 bases from V and 3 bases from J; bases unmatched to any gene: 5. This CDR3 has 13 amino acids. CDR3 protein: CASRQGRTDTQYF. In nucleotides, the CDR3 is TGCGCCAGCCGACAGGGAAGGACAGATACGCAGTATTTT.

This chain links TRBV28 with TRBJ2-5, with D hard to call. The CDR3 totals 13 residues. CDR1 and CDR2 from the germline V gene are MDHEN and SYDVKM. Trimming shortened V by 5 bases and J by 1 base, and 8 bases separated the two germline ends. This CDR3 is CASSGWTQETQYF. The CDR3 DNA is TGTGCCAGCAGTGGATGGACCCAAGAGACCCAGTACTTC.

This chain links TRBV5-4 with TRBJ2-7; 8 bases agree with TRBD2. The V segment lost 0 bases and the J segment 3 bases; nucleotides outside the gene matches: 5. The germline V gene encodes CDR1 SGHNT and CDR2 YYREEE (reference sequence). The CDR3 extends over 15 amino acids. DNA for the CDR3: TGTGCCAGCAGCTTGGAAGCGGGAGTAAACTACGAGCAGTACTTC. Translating gives CASSLEAGVNYEQYF.

This chain connects TRBV6-1 to TRBJ1-2, with 8 bases lining up with TRBD1. Unmatched junction bases numbered 11, after V lost 10 bases and J lost 4 bases. Germline V gives CDR1 MNHNS, CDR2 SASEGT. The CDR3 consists of 14 residues. This CDR3 is CATLPPTGGYGYTF. The CDR3, as DNA: TGTGCCACCCTGCCGCCAACAGGGGGCTATGGCTACACCTTC.

The genes are TRBV27 and TRBJ1-5, with 9 positions matching TRBD1. CDR3 length: 15 residues. Germline CDR1 is MNHEY and CDR2 is SMNVEV (reference sequence). V lost 6 bases to trimming and J lost 5 bases; unmatched junction nucleotides: 8. The CDR3 DNA follows: TGTGCCAGCAGATCCGGGACAGGGAGCCATCAGCCCCAGCATTTT. Protein sequence: CASRSGTGSHQPQHF.

The chain carries TRBV30 and TRBJ2-5; 7 nucleotides agree with TRBD1. The trim removed 2 bases at V and 4 bases at J, leaving 4 bases unmatched. CDR3 length equals 13 residues. Germline assignment: CDR1 GTSNPN and CDR2 SVGIG (reference sequence). The CDR3 region has the DNA TGTGCCTGGAGTCAGGGGGTAATAGAGACCCAGTACTTC. It encodes CAWSQGVIETQYF.

By frequency in the sample, this clone is medium-sized. CDR3 loop: CVRSFPPGQGSREQFF. CDR3 DNA: TGTGTCAGAAGCTTCCCGCCGGGACAGGGGTCTCGGGAGCAGTTCTTC. The chain links TRBV7-5 to TRBJ2-1; the table's D gene call, TRBD1, was not cross checked with the DNA. TRBV7-5 is tagged as a pseudogene. The CDR3 runs 16 residues.

The V gene is TRBV7-9, the J gene TRBJ1-1; D remains unclear. In germline, CDR1 is SEHNR, CDR2 FQNEAQ (reference sequence). CDR3 length equals 11 residues. V was pared by 6 bases and J by 6 bases, with 8 bases between. DNA of the CDR3: TGTGCCAGCAGTTTTGGGGCTGAAGCTTTCTTT. This gives the protein CASSFGAEAFF.

V usage is TRBV7-2 and J usage is TRBJ2-7; 11 bases map to TRBD2. This CDR3 has 16 residues. Germline V gene lookup returns CDR1 SGHTA and CDR2 FQGNSA. J gave up 5 bases and V 3 bases, and 9 bases lay outside the gene matches. CDR3 nucleotide sequence: TGTGCCAGCAGCTTCTCTAGCGGGGGGTACGGGAACGAGCAGTACTTC. This encodes CASSFSSGGYGNEQYF.

This clone has just a few counts. The V gene is TRBV6-5, the J gene TRBJ1-5; D is possibly TRBD1 (5 bases). The CDR3 sequence is 16 residues long. Germline-derived CDR1 and CDR2 are MNHEY and SVGAGI. Trimming removed 4 bases from V and 7 bases from J, with 20 bases in between. The CDR3 is CASSLPGLLLGQPQHF. The CDR3, as DNA: TGTGCCAGCAGTTTACCGGGACTTCTCTTGGGCCAGCCCCAGCATTTT.

This chain connects TRBV7-9 to TRBJ1-2, with D tentatively TRBD1 (6 bases). The length of the CDR3 is 14 residues. Germline V CDR1 and CDR2: SEHNR, FQNEAQ (reference sequence). Trimming shortened V by 0 bases and J by 7 bases, and 12 bases separated the two germline ends. DNA for the CDR3: TGTGCCAGCAGCTTAGCAACAGGGTTGGGTGGCTACACCTTC. Amino acids: CASSLATGLGGYTF.

This chain links TRBV19 with TRBJ2-1, with D unclear. The CDR3 has 14 residues. Trimming pared 2 bases from V and 3 bases from J, leaving 8 bases between. Germline loops: CDR1 LNHDA, CDR2 SQIVND (reference sequence). CDR3 DNA sequence: TGTGCCAGTAGTATATACGACTTCTACAATGAGCAGTTCTTC. This gives the protein CASSIYDFYNEQFF.

This clone has more than one count but fewer than ten. The V gene is TRBV19, the J gene TRBJ1-2; 10 bases map to TRBD1. The germline gives CDR1 LNHDA, CDR2 SQIVND (reference sequence). This CDR3 contains 13 residues. The J segment lost 5 bases and the V segment lost 7 bases, leaving 4 bases of the junction unmatched. CDR3 residues: CASTRGQGYGYTF. For the CDR3, the DNA is TGTGCCAGTACCCGGGGACAGGGGTATGGCTACACCTTC.

The chain is built from TRBV19 and TRBJ1-5; D possibly corresponds to TRBD1 (5 bases). The CDR3 runs 15 residues. The V end lost 7 bases, the J end lost 3 bases, and 16 bases lay between the germline ends. The germline V gene encodes CDR1 LNHDA and CDR2 SQIVND (reference sequence). CDR3 DNA sequence: TGTGCCAGTACCCTAAGGGCCAGGGACAATCAGCCCCAGCATTTT. It is translated as CASTLRARDNQPQHF.

J is TRBJ1-1 and V is TRBV28; tentatively, D is TRBD1 (6 bases). V was clipped by 2 bases and J by 8 bases, with 12 bases between them. The length of the CDR3 is 13 residues. Germline V gene sequence: CDR1 MDHEN, CDR2 SYDVKM. In DNA form, the CDR3 reads TGTGCCAGCAGTTTAGGGCAGGGGAGAGAAGCTTTCTTT. It encodes CASSLGQGREAFF.

This chain connects TRBV7-8 to TRBJ1-3; D remains ambiguous. Trimming took off 5 bases at V and 4 bases at J, with 21 bases between the two ends. There are 17 residues in the CDR3. From germline, CDR1 is SGHVS and CDR2 FQNEAQ. CDR3 nucleotide sequence: TGTGCCAGCAGCCTTATTATGGGGAGGACGAGAGGAAACACCATATATTTT. Translating it yields CASSLIMGRTRGNTIYF.

Concerning this clone: Compared with germline, one end of the junction differs, possibly owing to a read error. The chain recombines TRBV19 with TRBJ1-1; 9 bases line up with TRBD1. CDR1 is LNHDA, CDR2 SQIVND, per germline (reference sequence). This CDR3 is 11 amino acids long. CDR3 in amino acids: CASSVGQGRLF. The CDR3, as DNA: TGTGCCAGTAGTGTCGGACAGGGGCGGCTTTTT.

The V gene is TRBV5-6, the J gene TRBJ2-1; 9 nucleotides agree with TRBD2. CDR3 size: 16 residues. CDR1 and CDR2 from the germline V gene are SGHDT and YYEEEE. J gave up 3 bases and V 3 bases, and 7 bases lay outside the gene matches. CDR3 amino acids: CASSSYSGSVYNEQFF. DNA of the CDR3: TGTGCCAGCAGCTCATATAGCGGGAGCGTCTACAATGAGCAGTTCTTC.

This rearrangement joins TRBV18 to TRBJ2-7, with D possibly matching TRBD2 (5 bases). Trimming shortened V by 0 bases and J by 2 bases, and 11 bases separated the two germline ends. This CDR3 spans 15 amino acids. Germline CDR1 reads KGHSH; CDR2 reads LQKENI. DNA of the CDR3: TGTGCCAGCTCACCACCAAGCGGAAATACCTACGAGCAGTACTTC. It yields the protein CASSPPSGNTYEQYF.

This clone appeared a few times. This chain joins TRBV6-5 and TRBJ1-2; the match to TRBD1 covers 11 bases. Germline V gene sequence: CDR1 MNHEY, CDR2 SVGAGI. The length of the CDR3 is 14 residues. J was trimmed by 4 bases and V by 6 bases; bases with no gene match: 4. For the CDR3, the DNA is TGTGCCAGCAGACCCGGACAGGGGGCCTATGGCTACACCTTC. Amino acid sequence: CASRPGQGAYGYTF.

This clone was seen a few times. CDR3 DNA: TGTGCCAGCAGCTTAGTACAGGGGAAAAACATTCAGTACTTC. This sequence encodes CASSLVQGKNIQYF. The chain couples TRBV7-2 to TRBJ2-4, with 7 bases fitting TRBD1. Germline-derived CDR1 and CDR2 are SGHTA and FQGNSA. This CDR3 has 14 amino acids. V lost 1 base to trimming and J lost 4 bases; unmatched junction nucleotides: 1.

V gene TRBV7-8 combines with J gene TRBJ2-5; a weak D match, TRBD2 (5 bases). Gene TRBJ2-7 matches the end of the DNA better, so the J call may be wrong. Germline assignment: CDR1 SGHVS and CDR2 FQNEAQ. This CDR3 region has 14 residues. The CDR3 DNA reads as TGTGCCAGCTCAACAAGGAAGGAGGTCAACGAGCAGTACTTC. Translating gives CASSTRKEVNEQYF.

The chain employs TRBV7-9 and TRBJ2-5, with TRBD1 as a possible D gene (5 bases). The CDR3 contains 13 residues. The ends were cut back, 3 bases at V and 5 bases at J, with 10 bases in the middle. The germline CDR1 and CDR2 sequences are SEHNR and FQNEAQ (reference sequence). CDR3 sequence: CASSLRWGETQYF. The CDR3 nucleotides read TGTGCCAGCAGCTTGCGGTGGGGCGAGACCCAGTACTTC.

Only one count was recorded for this clone. V usage is TRBV18 and J usage is TRBJ2-2; 9 nucleotides align to TRBD2. V shed 3 bases and J 3 bases; nucleotides not matched to a gene: 14. CDR3 length equals 19 residues. Germline assignment: CDR1 KGHSH and CDR2 LQKENI. This CDR3 reads CASSPLGPLAGLDTGELFF. CDR3 bases: TGTGCCAGCTCACCGTTAGGACCACTAGCGGGCTTGGACACCGGGGAGCTGTTTTTT.

This clone appeared once. This chain uses TRBV7-9 with TRBJ1-5, with TRBD1 identical over 7 bases. The CDR3 has 14 amino acids. Trimming cost V 5 bases and J 1 base; bases outside gene matches: 2. Germline values: CDR1 SEHNR, CDR2 FQNEAQ (reference sequence). This CDR3 reads CASSQQGSNQPQHF. DNA of the CDR3: TGTGCCAGCAGCCAACAGGGGAGCAATCAGCCCCAGCATTTT.

The chain employs TRBV25-1 and TRBJ1-2; TRBD1 aligns across 8 bases. V lost 6 bases to trimming and J lost 5 bases; unmatched junction nucleotides: 11. The CDR3 length is 15 residues. CDR1 is MGHDK and CDR2 is SYGVNS in the germline V gene. This CDR3 reads CASREGSGGLYGYTF. The CDR3 nucleotides read TGTGCCAGCAGGGAGGGGTCAGGGGGCCTTTATGGCTACACCTTC.

J is TRBJ2-4 and V is TRBV6-1; 7 bases fit TRBD1. V trimming: 4 bases; J trimming: 1 base; junction bases outside the gene matches: 7. Germline V CDR1 and CDR2: MNHNS, SASEGT. The CDR3 contains 16 residues. CDR3 nucleotides: TGTGCCAGCAGTGTCGACAGGGCTCTCGCCAAAAACATTCAGTACTTC. This gives the protein CASSVDRALAKNIQYF.

The chain joins TRBV30 to TRBJ1-4; D is undetermined. The V gene lost 0 bases and the J gene lost 0 bases, with 11 bases spanning the gap. CDR3 size: 16 residues. Germline CDR1 reads GTSNPN; CDR2 reads SVGIG (reference sequence). Here the CDR3 reads CAWSVFGTTTNEKLFF. CDR3 in DNA: TGTGCCTGGAGTGTATTCGGCACAACAACTAATGAAAAACTGTTTTTT.